This T cell receptor (beta chain) came from a study of blood T cell repertoires in COVID-19. Study background: Researchers got acute and convalescent COVID-19 samples from the United States, Italy and Spain.

The assay was immunoSEQ multiplex PCR, and TCRdb's table has in-frame clones only and misses some. The sample yields 190,000 or so clones, approximately 91% seen once. The trim removed 0 bases at V and 6 bases at J, leaving 10 bases unmatched. The CDR3 has 17 residues. Germline assignment: CDR1 MNHNS and CDR2 SASEGT. The TCR was taken from a man aged 35 to 55 with acute or convalescent COVID-19. The chain carries TRBV6-1 and TRBJ2-1; the match to TRBD2 covers 8 bases. Sequenced: peripheral blood. CDR3 amino acids: CASSEALSGGARNEQFF. The CDR3 DNA sequence: TGTGCCAGCAGTGAAGCGCTGTCCGGGGGGGCGCGCAATGAGCAGTTCTTC.